This paragraph reports one T cell receptor (beta chain). Its antigen remains unidentified. Time point defined: cycle 4 day 1 (C4D1), after five to seven weeks of nivolumab. Every patient had relapsed following autologous stem cell transplantation, and cohorts differed in brentuximab vedotin exposure. This record comes from a study of PD-1 blockade in classical Hodgkin lymphoma. Findings and limits, study-wide: Possible causes of repertoire differences, disease activity or prior therapy, remain undefined. Significantly greater TCR diversity emerged by C4D1 in CD4+ cells but not CD8+ cells. It was among complete responders that baseline diversity resembled that of newly diagnosed patients.

The V and J ends lost 3 bases and 3 bases respectively, with 11 bases between them. Germline-derived CDR1 and CDR2 are LNHDA and SQIVND (reference sequence). The CDR3 is 14 amino acids. Assay: immunoSEQ multiplex PCR; the TCRdb copy retains only in-frame clones and omits some. This sample has fewer than 30,000 clones, with about 86% found just once. The TCR was taken from a human donor with classical Hodgkin lymphoma. Sequenced material: peripheral blood mononuclear cells (PBMCs), taken before the fourth cycle of nivolumab. This chain uses TRBV19 with TRBJ1-2; D might be TRBD1 (5 bases). The CDR3 sequence is CASSIGGFDYGYTF. CDR3 DNA sequence: TGTGCCAGTAGTATTGGGGGGTTCGACTATGGCTACACCTTC.